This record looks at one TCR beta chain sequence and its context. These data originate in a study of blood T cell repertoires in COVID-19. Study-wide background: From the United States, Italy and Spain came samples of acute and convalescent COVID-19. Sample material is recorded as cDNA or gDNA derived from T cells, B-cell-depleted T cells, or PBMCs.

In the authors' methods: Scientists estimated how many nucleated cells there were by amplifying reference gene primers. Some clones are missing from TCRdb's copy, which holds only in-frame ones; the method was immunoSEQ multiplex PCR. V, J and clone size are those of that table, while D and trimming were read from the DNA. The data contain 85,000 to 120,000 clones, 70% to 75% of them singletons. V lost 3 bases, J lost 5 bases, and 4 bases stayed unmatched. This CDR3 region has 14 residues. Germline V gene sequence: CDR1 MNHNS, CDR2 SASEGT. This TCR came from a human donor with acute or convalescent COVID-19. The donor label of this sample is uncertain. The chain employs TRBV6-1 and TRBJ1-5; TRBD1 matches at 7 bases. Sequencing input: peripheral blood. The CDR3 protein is CASSDNRGHQPQHF. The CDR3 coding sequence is TGTGCCAGCAGTGACAACAGGGGTCATCAGCCCCAGCATTTT.